The present T cell receptor (beta chain) was sequenced within a study of lymphopenia after photon versus proton radiotherapy. Generated by immunoSEQ multiplex PCR, the TCRdb table keeps only in-frame clones and is missing some. The repertoire consists of 60,000 to 75,000 clones, with about 90% occurring once and the leading ten covering roughly 2.3%. V shed 4 bases and J 2 bases; nucleotides not matched to a gene: 7. This CDR3 has 16 amino acids. The germline gives CDR1 SGHRS, CDR2 YFSETQ. The study's findings and limits: Under photons, naive T cells and diversity fell while effector/memory populations rose. Authors raise, but do not show, better survival with proton therapy. After the lymphocyte nadir, photon-treated repertoires showed oligoclonal expansion, especially of CD8+ Temra cells.

To note about this clone: Its specificity is not known.

V usage is TRBV5-1 and J usage is TRBJ1-5, with 9 bases fitting TRBD1. The TCR comes from a man between 40 and 49 years old with gastric cancer. The material sequenced was peripheral blood, taken from a patient treated with photon-based radiotherapy. The CDR3 DNA reads TGCGCCAGCAGCGAAACAGGGGGCGCAGGCAATCAGCCCCAGCATTTT. It specifies CASSETGGAGNQPQHF.